This T cell receptor beta chain was captured by sequencing in a study of blood T cell repertoires in COVID-19. For the study at large: Sources were T cells, B-cell-depleted T cells, or PBMCs; the material itself was cDNA or gDNA.

Germline V gene sequence: CDR1 KGHSH, CDR2 LQKENI. V lost 1 base to trimming and J lost 6 bases; unmatched junction nucleotides: 6. This CDR3 spans 16 amino acids. Produced via immunoSEQ multiplex PCR; TCRdb's table is partial and in-frame only. The sample holds about 210,000 clones, around 80% seen once. The TCR originated in a woman between 40 and 55 years old with acute or convalescent COVID-19. Sequenced input: peripheral blood. J is TRBJ2-1 and V is TRBV18; 10 nucleotides align to TRBD2. The CDR3 loop is CASSPQAGGPRNEQFF. Written as DNA, the CDR3 is TGTGCCAGCTCACCACAAGCGGGAGGGCCGCGCAATGAGCAGTTCTTC.